This entry features one T cell receptor beta chain sequence. Its binding antigen is unknown. There are no base qualities to consult, and no much larger clone falls within one base. This sample was taken from a study of CD8+CD57+ T cells in acquired aplastic anemia (dated by TCRdb to the late 2010s). In terms of the full investigation: Extracted DNA from sorted CD4+ and CD8+ cells averaged around 3.3 ug, ranging from about 0.17 to 30 ug. What the research found in general, with its limitations: Twenty-nine CD8+ CDR3 sequences were shared between patients and controls but appeared highly expressed in patients and within their immunodominant clones. No significant difference in CD8+ Simpson's diversity was found between patients and healthy controls (P=0.060).

Profiling of TCR beta VDJ combinations and CDR3 sequences used genomic DNA as the template. TCR repertoire sequencing was run on an Illumina HiSeq 2000. As for the authors' bioinformatics: Repertoire assessment relied on Simpson's diversity index, CDR3 size and DJ length profiles, and TRBV/TRBJ rearrangement plots. Whichever DNA sequence was most abundant in the deep sequencing data was defined as the immunodominant clone. CDR3 amino acid sequences were screened for sharing across subjects and compared with published repertoires and the VDJdb database. TCRdb handled the public reads itself, with Q25 trimming in fastp and clone calling in MiXCR, and kept productive beta chains. Records with the same CDR3 protein are collapsed into one entry carrying the most frequent genes and DNA. The V and J calls were not made by the authors but by TCRdb's processing. The sample contains about 190,000 distinct CDR3 sequences, around 66% of them found a single time. The top ten clonotypes cover 35% to 55% of the sample.

Its CDR3 holds 13 amino acids, cysteine through phenylalanine. Only the CDR3 DNA stays, 39 bases, in frame from base 1. The germline V gene provides CDR1 MNHEY and CDR2 SVGAGI. V is clipped by 5 bases and J by 7 bases, and the sequence between their germline boundaries is 9 bases long. In the study, sorted CD4+ and CD8+ blood T cells from patients with severe aplastic anemia and from healthy subjects underwent deep sequencing of TCR repertoires. Ficoll-Paque density gradient centrifugation was used to isolate peripheral blood mononuclear cells. Before DNA extraction, CD4+ and CD8+ T cells were sorted by FACS or by magnetic beads.

The V and J segments used are TRBV6-5 and TRBJ1-6, and perhaps TRBD1 as D gene, on 5 matching bases. The specimen sequenced was sorted CD4+, CD8+, or CD8+CD57+ T cells (not recorded which) from PBMCs. This TCR came from a human donor with severe aplastic anemia or a healthy control (not recorded which). The CDR3 is CASSGTANSPLHF. The bases read TGTGCCAGCAGTGGGACGGCGAATTCACCCCTCCACTTT.